This TCR beta chain comes out of a study of patients and donors after allogeneic stem cell transplantation. This clonotype was counted between two and nine times. MiXCR was run by TCRdb on the RT-PCR reads, yielding one entry per CDR3 protein. In the table there are some 960,000 distinct CDR3 sequences, 18% of which are singletons. Trimming cost V 7 bases and J 6 bases, with 9 bases left between them. The CDR3 extends over 11 amino acids. Germline CDR1 reads ENHRY; CDR2 reads SYGVKD. This chain joins TRBV10-3 and TRBJ1-2; D remains unclear. The TCR originated in a human donor who was either an allogeneic HSCT recipient or a stem cell or donor lymphocyte infusion donor (not recorded which). It is not recorded whose cells these are; they may come from a transplant donor. Sequenced material: blood, either unsorted or a sorted T cell fraction (not recorded which). Here the CDR3 DNA reads TGTGCCATCACAGGCGGGAATGGCTACACCTTC. Its translation is CAITGGNGYTF.